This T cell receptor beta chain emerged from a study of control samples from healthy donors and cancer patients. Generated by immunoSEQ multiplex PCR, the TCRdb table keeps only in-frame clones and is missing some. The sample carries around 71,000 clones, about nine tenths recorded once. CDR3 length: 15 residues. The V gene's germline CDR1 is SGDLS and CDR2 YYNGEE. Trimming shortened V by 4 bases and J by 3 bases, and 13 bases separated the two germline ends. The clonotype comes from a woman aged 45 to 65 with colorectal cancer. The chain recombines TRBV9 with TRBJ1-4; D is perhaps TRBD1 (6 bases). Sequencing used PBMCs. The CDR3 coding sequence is TGTGCCAGCAGCATCCACAGGGACCCTAATGAAAAACTGTTTTTT. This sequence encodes CASSIHRDPNEKLFF.